These T cell receptor beta chains were read from a single sample in a study of PD-1 blockade in classical Hodgkin lymphoma. Libraries were prepared by immunoSEQ multiplex PCR; TCRdb keeps only in-frame clonotypes and omits some of them. Of 13,000 or so clones in the sample, over 75% are singletons; the top ten hold about 23%. The sequencing used peripheral blood mononuclear cells (PBMCs), collected at baseline. The receptors shown here come from a human donor with classical Hodgkin lymphoma. Each CDR3 is given with its conserved first and last residue. Expanded clones are given a class, and other clones once, few, many or no size at all.

V gene	J gene	clone size	CDR3 protein
TRBV5-4	TRBJ1-3	-	CASSLAGTNTIYF
TRBV7-8	TRBJ2-2	-	CASRGPWGTGELFF
TRBV4-3	TRBJ2-7	-	CASSQDRTYYEQYF
TRBV27	TRBJ2-7	-	CASRPGLTVYEQYF
TRBV4-1	TRBJ1-3	-	CASSQVRLSGNTIYF
TRBV10-3	TRBJ1-1	-	CAISYDSNLNTEAFF
TRBV19	TRBJ1-5	-	CASSIRATEGNQPQHF
TRBV7-2	TRBJ2-3	-	CASSKRTGQGTDTQYF
TRBV5-1	TRBJ1-2	-	CASSLAGRLGGYTF
TRBV19	TRBJ2-7	-	CASSGTPGAYEQYF
TRBV6-6	TRBJ1-5	-	CASSQDRQFQPQHF
TRBV7-8	TRBJ2-1	-	CASSLLRGSSSYNEQFF
TRBV30	TRBJ2-6	-	CAWMVTGANVLTF
TRBV2	TRBJ1-4	once	CASRGGGTASEKLFF
TRBV9	TRBJ2-5	-	CASSIDSGSGETQYF
TRBV5-1	TRBJ1-2	-	CASSSPGVGGYTF
TRBV10-3	TRBJ1-2	-	CAISESNLYRDGYTF
TRBV27	TRBJ2-1	-	CASSLLGLAANNEQFF
TRBV4-1	TRBJ2-3	-	CASSLWTSQDTQYF
TRBV11-3	TRBJ2-3	-	CASSSGQGTDTQYF